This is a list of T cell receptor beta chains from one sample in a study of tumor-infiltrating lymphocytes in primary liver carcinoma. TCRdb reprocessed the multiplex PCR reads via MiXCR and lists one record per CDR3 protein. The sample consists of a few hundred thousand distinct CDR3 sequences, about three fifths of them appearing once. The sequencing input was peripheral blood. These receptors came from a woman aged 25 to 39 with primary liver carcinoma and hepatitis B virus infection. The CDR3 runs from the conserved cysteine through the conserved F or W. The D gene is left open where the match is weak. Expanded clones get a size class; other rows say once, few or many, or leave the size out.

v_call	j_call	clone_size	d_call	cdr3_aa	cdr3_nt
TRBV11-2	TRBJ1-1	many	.	CASSEGRFLRTEAFF	TGTGCCAGCAGCGAAGGACGCTTCCTGAGGACTGAAGCTTTCTTT
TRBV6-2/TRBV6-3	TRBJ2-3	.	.	CASSYPVYLERYSNQPQYF	TGTGCCAGCAGTTACCCCGTATACCTCGAGAGATATAGCAATCAGCCCCAGTATTTT
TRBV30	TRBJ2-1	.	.	CAWTWAGKRNEQFF	TGTGCCTGGACTTGGGCGGGAAAACGGAATGAGCAGTTCTTC
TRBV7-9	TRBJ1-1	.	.	CASSPQGSGTEAFF	TGTGCCAGCAGCCCGCAGGGGAGTGGCACTGAAGCTTTCTTT
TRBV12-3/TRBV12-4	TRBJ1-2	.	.	CASSLARHRYTF	TGTGCCAGCAGTTTAGCGCGACACCGCTACACCTTC
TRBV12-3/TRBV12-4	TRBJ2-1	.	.	CVSTLLVAEQFF	TGTGTCAGCACATTACTAGTCGCTGAGCAGTTCTTC
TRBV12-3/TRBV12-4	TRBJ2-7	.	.	CASSLAAPYEQYF	TGTGCCAGCAGTTTAGCGGCACCCTACGAGCAGTACTTC
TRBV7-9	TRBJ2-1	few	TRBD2	CASKETSSYNEQFF	TGTGCCAGCAAAGAGACTAGCAGCTATAATGAGCAGTTCTTC
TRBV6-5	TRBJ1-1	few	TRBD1	CASSPRQQGRATEAFF	TGTGCCAGCAGCCCCCGACAACAGGGGCGGGCCACTGAAGCTTTCTTT
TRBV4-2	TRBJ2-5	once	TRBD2	CASSQDFTGRATEETRYF	TGTGCCAGCAGCCAAGATTTTACCGGGAGGGCCACGGAAGAGACCCGGTACTTC
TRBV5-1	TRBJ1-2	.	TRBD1	CTSSFSPDRGDYGYTF	TGCACCAGCAGCTTCAGCCCGGACAGGGGGGACTATGGCTACACCTTC
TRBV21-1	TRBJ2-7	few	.	CASSKRRDSEQYF	TGTGCCAGCAGCAAAAGACGGGACTCCGAGCAGTACTTC
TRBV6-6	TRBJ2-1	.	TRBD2	CASSWRAGGGMNELFF	TGTGCCAGCAGTTGGCGGGCGGGAGGGGGTATGAATGAGCTGTTCTTC
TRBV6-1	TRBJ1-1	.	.	CVSSRTVNTEAFF	TGTGTCAGCAGCAGGACGGTGAACACTGAAGCTTTCTTT
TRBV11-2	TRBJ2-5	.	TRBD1	CASRSGQGSETQCF	TGTGCCAGCAGGTCGGGACAGGGATCAGAGACCCAGTGCTTC
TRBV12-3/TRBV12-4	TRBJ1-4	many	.	CASSPVRGQESKELFF	TGTGCCAGCAGTCCCGTCCGGGGCCAAGAAAGTAAGGAACTGTTTTTT
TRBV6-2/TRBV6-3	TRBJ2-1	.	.	CVSSYSVGTHSRNEQFF	TGTGTCAGCAGTTACTCAGTGGGGACACACAGCCGGAATGAGCAGTTCTTC
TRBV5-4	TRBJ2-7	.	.	CASSFAGNYEQYF	TGTGCCAGCAGCTTCGCCGGCAACTACGAGCAGTACTTC
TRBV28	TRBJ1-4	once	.	CASSTHPPGDEKLFF	TGTGCCAGCAGTACCCACCCCCCGGGGGATGAAAAACTGTTTTTT
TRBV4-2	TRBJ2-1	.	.	CASSQVTPADFGLSFYNEQFF	TGTGCCAGCAGCCAAGTTACCCCCGCGGATTTTGGACTTAGCTTCTACAATGAGCAGTTCTTC
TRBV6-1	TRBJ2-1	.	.	CVSSRIGDVEQFF	TGTGTCAGCAGCCGAATAGGTGATGTCGAGCAGTTCTTC
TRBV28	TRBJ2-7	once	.	CASSPGFERYF	TGTGCCAGCAGCCCAGGGTTCGAGCGGTACTTC
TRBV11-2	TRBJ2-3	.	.	CASSFRGSTDMQYF	TGTGCCAGCAGCTTCCGAGGGAGTACAGATATGCAGTATTTT
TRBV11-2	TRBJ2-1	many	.	CASSSGGAGVMVDEQFF	TGTGCCAGCAGCTCCGGGGGTGCAGGGGTAATGGTAGATGAGCAGTTCTTC
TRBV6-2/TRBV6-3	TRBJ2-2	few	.	CASRIYGELFF	TGTGCCAGCAGGATCTACGGGGAGCTGTTTTTT
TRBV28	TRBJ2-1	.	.	CASGPTAYNEQFF	TGTGCCAGCGGGCCGACGGCTTACAATGAGCAGTTCTTC
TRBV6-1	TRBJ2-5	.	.	CATSRWRVEIQYF	TGTGCCACCAGCCGGTGGAGGGTGGAGATCCAGTACTTC
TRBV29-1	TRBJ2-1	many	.	CSVDTGTDNLNEQFF	TGCAGCGTTGACACCGGGACCGACAATCTCAATGAGCAGTTCTTC
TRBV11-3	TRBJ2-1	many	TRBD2	CASSLGAGGYNEQFF	TGTGCCAGCAGCTTAGGGGCGGGGGGCTACAATGAGCAGTTCTTC
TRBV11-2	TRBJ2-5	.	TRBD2	CASSLGLVGAGETQYF	TGTGCAAGCAGCTTGGGACTAGTGGGGGCGGGAGAGACCCAGTACTTC
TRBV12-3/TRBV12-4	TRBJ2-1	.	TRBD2	CASKTGASGANNKQFF	TGTGCCAGCAAAACAGGGGCTAGCGGGGCCAACAATAAGCAGTTCTTC
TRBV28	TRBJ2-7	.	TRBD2	CASSWVAGGPAYEQYF	TGTGCCAGCAGTTGGGTGGCGGGAGGGCCGGCCTACGAGCAGTACTTC
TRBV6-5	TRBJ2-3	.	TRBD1	CANTQQGSRGDTQYF	TGTGCCAATACCCAACAGGGGAGCCGAGGAGATACGCAGTATTTT
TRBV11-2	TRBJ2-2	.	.	CASSLVWGDTGELFF	TGTGCCAGCAGCTTAGTTTGGGGAGACACCGGGGAGCTATTTTTT
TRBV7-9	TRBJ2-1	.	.	CASSDGLNNEQFF	TGTGCCAGCAGCGACGGTCTAAACAATGAGCAGTTCTTC
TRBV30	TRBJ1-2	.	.	CAWSVQNTYGYTF	TGTGCCTGGAGTGTACAGAACACGTATGGCTACACCTTC
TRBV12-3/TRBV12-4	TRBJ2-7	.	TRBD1	CASSPTGGRYEQYF	TGTGCCAGCAGTCCCACAGGGGGCCGGTACGAGCAGTACTTC
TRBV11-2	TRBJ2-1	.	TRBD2	CVSTIAGGYDEHFF	TGTGTCAGCACCATAGCGGGAGGGTACGATGAGCATTTCTTC
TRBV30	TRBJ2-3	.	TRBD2	CAWSPGPAGVTDRQYF	TGTGCCTGGAGCCCCGGACCAGCGGGGGTCACAGATAGGCAGTATTTT
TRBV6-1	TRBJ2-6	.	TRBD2	CAYRPGGQAGANLLTF	TGTGCCTATAGACCGGGAGGGCAAGCTGGGGCCAACCTCCTGACTTTC
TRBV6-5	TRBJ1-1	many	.	CASSYRGMNTEAFF	TGTGCCAGCAGTTATCGTGGGATGAACACTGAAGCTTTCTTT
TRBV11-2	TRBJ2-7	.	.	CGSSTLLLFPEQYF	TGTGGCAGCAGCACCCTCCTGTTGTTCCCCGAGCAGTACTTC
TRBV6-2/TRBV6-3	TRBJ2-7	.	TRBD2	CASSYPQTSGSSYEQYF	TGTGCCAGCAGTTACCCCCAGACTAGCGGGAGCTCCTACGAGCAGTACTTC
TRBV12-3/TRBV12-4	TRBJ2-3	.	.	CASSLYQWGTNQPQYF	TGTGCCAGCAGTTTGTACCAGTGGGGGACCAATCAGCCCCAGTATTTT
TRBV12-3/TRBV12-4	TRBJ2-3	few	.	CASSLGLGGGNTQYF	TGTGCCAGCAGTTTAGGGTTAGGAGGTGGGAATACGCAGTATTTT
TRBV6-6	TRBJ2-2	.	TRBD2	CASSYSWNSGFTGELFF	TGTGCCAGCAGTTACTCGTGGAATAGCGGGTTCACCGGGGAGCTGTTTTTT
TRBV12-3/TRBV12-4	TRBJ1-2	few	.	CASTSTGGAYSYTF	TGTGCCAGCACCTCGACGGGGGGCGCGTATAGCTACACCTTC
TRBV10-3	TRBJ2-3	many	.	CAISEVLADTQYF	TGTGCCATCAGTGAGGTGCTGGCAGATACGCAGTATTTT
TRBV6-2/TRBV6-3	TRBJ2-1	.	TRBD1	CAISYSTLGTGSNEQFF	TGTGCCATCAGTTACAGTACGCTTGGGACAGGAAGCAATGAGCAGTTCTTC
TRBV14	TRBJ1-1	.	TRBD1	CASSRQGFSEAFF	TGTGCCAGCAGCCGACAGGGGTTCTCTGAAGCTTTCTTT
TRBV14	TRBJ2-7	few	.	CASSSFPLTYEQYF	TGTGCCAGCAGTAGTTTTCCCTTGACCTACGAGCAGTACTTC
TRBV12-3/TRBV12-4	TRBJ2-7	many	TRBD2	CASSRPSGSSYEQYF	TGTGCCAGTTCTCGTCCTAGCGGGAGCTCCTACGAGCAGTACTTC
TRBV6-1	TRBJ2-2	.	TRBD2	CASSRAGGPSANTGELFF	TGTGCCAGCAGTAGGGCGGGAGGGCCCTCTGCGAACACCGGGGAGCTGTTTTTT
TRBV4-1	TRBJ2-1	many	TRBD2	CASSQVILAGGDEQFF	TGCGCCAGCAGCCAAGTCATACTAGCGGGAGGTGATGAGCAGTTCTTC
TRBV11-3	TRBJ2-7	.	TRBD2	CVSSLSGSGYEQYF	TGTGTCAGCAGCTTAAGCGGGAGTGGGTACGAACAGTACTTC
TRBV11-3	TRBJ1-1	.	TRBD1	CANSIRTGGITEVFF	TGTGCCAACAGCATACGGACAGGGGGCATTACTGAGGTTTTCTTT
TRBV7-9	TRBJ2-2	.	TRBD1	CASSLRGQGRRAGELFF	TGTGCCAGCAGCTTACGGGGACAGGGTCGGAGGGCCGGGGAGCTGTTTTTT
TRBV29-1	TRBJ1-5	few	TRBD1	CSVSVVGGTGQPQHF	TGCAGCGTCTCGGTTGTGGGGGGGACAGGACAGCCCCAGCATTTT
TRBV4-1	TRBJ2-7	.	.	CAGSQVLLINEQYF	TGCGCCGGCAGTCAAGTACTACTTATTAACGAGCAGTACTTC